The table lists the clone carrying this T cell receptor beta chain with many counts. Its target is unknown. The data were taken from a study of neurological immune-mediated disorders. Synthesis of cDNA was carried out by template-switch 5'RACE. The reaction used 10-nucleotide random UMIs. From the 5' RACE reads, TCRdb called clonotypes with MiXCR, one entry per CDR3 protein. This sample yields 95,000 or so distinct CDR3 sequences, of which roughly 4% are seen a single time; roughly 6.4% belongs to the top ten. The CDR3 sequence is 14 residues long. V was trimmed by 6 bases and J by 5 bases, leaving 14 bases between them. The germline CDR1 and CDR2 sequences are MNHNS and SASEGT. Findings and caveats of the study: Multiple sclerosis, the disease with the least TCR clonal expansion, fell below healthy controls, whereas HTLV-1-associated myelopathy showed the most.

Input material: PBMCs. V usage is TRBV6-1 and J usage is TRBJ1-5; possible D gene TRBD1, 5 bases. The source of this sequence is a woman under 30 with multiple sclerosis. This chain's CDR3 is CASRQGLFDQPQHF. CDR3 coding DNA: TGTGCCAGCAGGCAGGGTTTATTCGATCAGCCCCAGCATTTT.